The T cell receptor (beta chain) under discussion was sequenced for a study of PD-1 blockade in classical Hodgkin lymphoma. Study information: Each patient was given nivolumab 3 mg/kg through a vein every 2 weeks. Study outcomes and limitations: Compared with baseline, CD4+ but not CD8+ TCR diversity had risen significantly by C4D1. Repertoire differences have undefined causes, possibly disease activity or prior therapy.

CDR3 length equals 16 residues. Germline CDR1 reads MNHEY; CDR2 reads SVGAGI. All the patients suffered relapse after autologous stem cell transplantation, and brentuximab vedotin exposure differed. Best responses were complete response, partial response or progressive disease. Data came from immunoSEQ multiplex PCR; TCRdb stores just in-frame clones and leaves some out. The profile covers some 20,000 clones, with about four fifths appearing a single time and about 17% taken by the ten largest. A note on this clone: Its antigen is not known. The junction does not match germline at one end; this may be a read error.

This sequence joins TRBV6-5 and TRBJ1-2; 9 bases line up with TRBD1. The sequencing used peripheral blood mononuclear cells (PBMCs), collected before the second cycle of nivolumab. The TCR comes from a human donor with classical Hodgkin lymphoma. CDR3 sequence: CASRYSGQGNDYGYTF. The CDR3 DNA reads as TGTGCCAGCAGATACTCGGGACAGGGCAATGACTATGGCTACACCTTC.